This entry lists 4 T cell receptor beta chains sequenced from one sample in a study of lymphopenia after photon versus proton radiotherapy. Using immunoSEQ multiplex PCR, the repertoire was profiled, and TCRdb retains in-frame clones only, with some absent. The repertoire includes tens of thousands of clones, approximately 84% of them detected once, and around 2.1% sits in the top ten. The specimen was peripheral blood, collected from a patient treated with proton-based radiotherapy. These receptors were collected from a man between 60 and 75 years old with pancreatic cancer.

The chain couples TRBV6-1 to TRBJ2-7; D gene uncertain. CDR1 is MNHNS and CDR2 is SASEGT in the germline V gene. The V end was cut by 0 bases, the J end by 0 bases, with 12 bases between. The CDR3 is 16 residues long. CDR3 residues: CASSEALNTYSYEQYF. The CDR3 DNA sequence: TGTGCCAGCAGTGAAGCGCTTAACACTTACTCCTACGAGCAGTACTTC.

The chain couples TRBV27 to TRBJ2-2, with 7 bases lining up with TRBD1. The CDR3 runs 15 residues. CDR1 and CDR2 (germline): MNHEY, SMNVEV (reference sequence). V trimming: 6 bases; J trimming: 4 bases; junction bases outside the gene matches: 8. The CDR3 coding sequence is TGTGCCAGCAGCAAAAGACAGGGCGGCACCGGGGAGCTGTTTTTT. Translated, it gives CASSKRQGGTGELFF.

This chain connects TRBV2 to TRBJ1-5; unclear D gene. The V gene's germline CDR1 is SNHLY and CDR2 FYNNEI. The CDR3 extends over 16 amino acids. Trimming stripped 6 bases from V and 0 bases from J, with 15 bases between. For the CDR3, the DNA is TGTGCCAGCAGGAACCGGACGGTTTATAGCAATCAGCCCCAGCATTTT. Its translation: CASRNRTVYSNQPQHF.

V usage is TRBV28 and J usage is TRBJ2-7; 9 bases are a match to TRBD1. Per the germline V gene, CDR1 is MDHEN and CDR2 is SYDVKM. V gave up 7 bases and J gave up 3 bases; unmatched junction bases: 4. CDR3 length: 13 amino acids. The CDR3 DNA reads TGTGCCAGCATCCTGACAGGGGGCTACGAGCAGTACTTC. Amino acids: CASILTGGYEQYF.